The clone carrying this T cell receptor (beta chain) was detected ten times or more. Antigen unknown. This entry is derived from a study of neurological immune-mediated disorders. Broader study findings: The greatest TCR clonal expansion occurred in HTLV-1-associated myelopathy and the least in multiple sclerosis, which fell below healthy controls.

The cDNA came from 5'RACE with 10-nucleotide random UMIs. Each CDR3 protein gets one entry after TCRdb re-called the 5' RACE reads with MiXCR. Here the sample spans about 58,000 distinct CDR3 sequences, less than 4.5% being singletons. Germline V gene sequence: CDR1 DFQATT, CDR2 SNEGSKA (reference sequence). The germline V and J ends were trimmed by 6 bases and 3 bases, with 9 bases remaining between them. CDR3 length: 11 amino acids. The chain joins TRBV20-1 to TRBJ2-7, with D possibly being TRBD2 (6 bases). This receptor was obtained from a young man with multiple sclerosis. Sequenced material: PBMCs. The CDR3 region is CSARLDYEQYF. CDR3 coding DNA: TGCAGTGCCAGACTAGACTACGAGCAGTACTTC.